Included here is one T cell receptor (beta chain) sequence, with context. The data originate from a study of T cells in Graves' hyperthyroidism and ophthalmopathy. Authors of the study amplified TCR beta CDR3 regions from RNA transcripts. Carried out on the TCR CDR3, a first-round RT-PCR used the HTBI primer set. One entry per CDR3 protein, called by TCRdb with MiXCR from the multiplex PCR reads. The repertoire holds roughly 330,000 distinct CDR3 sequences, with roughly 15% as singletons. The CDR3 is 14 residues long. The germline gives CDR1 SGHTA, CDR2 FQGTGA. V trimming: 4 bases; J trimming: 11 bases; junction bases outside the gene matches: 11.

V and J are TRBV7-3 and TRBJ2-3, with 8 bases matching TRBD2. The sequencing sample was made of blood. The sequence derives from a man aged 25-45 years with Graves' hyperthyroidism. CDR3 loop: CASSSSGGGDRQYF. The CDR3 DNA sequence: TGTGCCAGCAGCTCTTCGGGGGGGGGCGACAGGCAGTATTTT.